What follows describes a single TCR beta chain. Its specificity is not known. These data are taken from a study of CD8+CD57+ T cells in acquired aplastic anemia. Study conclusions and caveats: Some 30 was the count of CD8+ CDR3 sequences that patients shared with controls.

CDR1 and CDR2 from the germline V gene are ENHRY and SYGVKD. The CDR3 totals 15 residues. The V gene lost 10 bases and the J gene lost 12 bases, with 28 bases spanning the gap. Profiles of TCR beta VDJ and CDR3 were generated from a genomic DNA template. Each CDR3 protein gets one entry after TCRdb re-called the reads with MiXCR. The sample yields some 140,000 distinct CDR3 sequences, roughly 40% seen once. This sequence originates from a human donor in good health, serving as a control. The sample consisted of sorted CD4+, CD8+, or CD8+CD57+ T cells (not recorded which) from PBMCs. The chain employs TRBV10-3 and TRBJ2-1, with D possibly TRBD1 on 5 matching bases. The CDR3 region is CASSQSTRGLQVQFF. As DNA, the CDR3 is TGTGCCAGCAGCCAAAGCACAAGGGGTTTACAGGTGCAGTTCTTC.